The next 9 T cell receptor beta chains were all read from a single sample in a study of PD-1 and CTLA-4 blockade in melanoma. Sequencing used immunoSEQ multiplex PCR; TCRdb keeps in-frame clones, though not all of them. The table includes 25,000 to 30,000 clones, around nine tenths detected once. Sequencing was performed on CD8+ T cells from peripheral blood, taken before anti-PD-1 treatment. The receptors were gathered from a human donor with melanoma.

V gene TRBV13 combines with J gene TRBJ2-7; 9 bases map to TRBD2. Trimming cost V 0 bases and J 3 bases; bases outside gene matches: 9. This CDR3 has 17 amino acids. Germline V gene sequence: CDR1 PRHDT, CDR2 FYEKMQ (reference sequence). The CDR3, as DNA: TGTGCCAGCAGCTTAGGCGGGGGACTAGCAGGAAACTACGAGCAGTACTTC. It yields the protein CASSLGGGLAGNYEQYF.

The CDR3 DNA sequence: TGTGCCAGCAGCTTAGTTGGGGGGACGAAGAATGAGCAGTTCTTC. It translates to CASSLVGGTKNEQFF. The rearrangement links TRBV11-2 to TRBJ2-1, with a possible D match to TRBD2 (6 bases). This CDR3 has 15 residues. V lost 1 base and J lost 7, with 14 bases in between. CDR1 and CDR2 from the germline V gene are SGHAT and FQNNGV. Full variable domain (remainder filled in from reference TRBV11-2 and TRBJ2-1): EAGVAQSPRYKIIEKRQSVAFWCNPISGHATLYWYQQILGQGPKLLIQFQNNGVVDDSQLPKDRFSAERLKGVDSTLKIQPAKLEDSAVYLCASSLVGGTKNEQFFGPGTRLTVL.

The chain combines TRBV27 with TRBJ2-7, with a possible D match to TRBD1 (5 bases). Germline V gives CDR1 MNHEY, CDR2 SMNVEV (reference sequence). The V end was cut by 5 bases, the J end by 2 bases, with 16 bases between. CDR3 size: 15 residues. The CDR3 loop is CASSPRASMAYEQYF. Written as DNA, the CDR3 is TGTGCCAGCAGTCCCAGGGCTAGTATGGCCTACGAGCAGTACTTC.

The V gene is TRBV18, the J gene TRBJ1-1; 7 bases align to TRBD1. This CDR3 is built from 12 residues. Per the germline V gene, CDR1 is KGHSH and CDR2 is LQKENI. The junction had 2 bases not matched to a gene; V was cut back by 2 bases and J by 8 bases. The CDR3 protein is CASSPGGQEAFF. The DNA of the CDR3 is TGTGCCAGCTCACCAGGGGGACAGGAAGCTTTCTTT.

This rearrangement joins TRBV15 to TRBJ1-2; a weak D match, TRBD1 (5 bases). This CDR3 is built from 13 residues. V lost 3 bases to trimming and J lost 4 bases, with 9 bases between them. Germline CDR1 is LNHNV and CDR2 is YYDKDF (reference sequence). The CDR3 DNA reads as TGTGCCACCAGCAGGGGGGTTAGCTATGGCTACACCTTC. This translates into CATSRGVSYGYTF.

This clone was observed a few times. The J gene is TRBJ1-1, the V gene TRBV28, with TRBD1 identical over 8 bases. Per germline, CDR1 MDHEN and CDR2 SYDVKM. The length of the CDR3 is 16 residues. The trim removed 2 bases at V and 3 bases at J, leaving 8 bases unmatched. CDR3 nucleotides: TGTGCCAGCAGTTTAGGACAGGGCGATTGGTACACTGAAGCTTTCTTT. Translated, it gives CASSLGQGDWYTEAFF.

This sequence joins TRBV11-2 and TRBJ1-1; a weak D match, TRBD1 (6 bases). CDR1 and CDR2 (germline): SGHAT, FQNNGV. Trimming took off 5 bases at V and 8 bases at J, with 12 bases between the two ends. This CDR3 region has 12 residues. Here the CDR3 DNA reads TGTGCCAGCAGCCCCGGAGGGGGGGAAGCTTTCTTT. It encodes CASSPGGGEAFF.

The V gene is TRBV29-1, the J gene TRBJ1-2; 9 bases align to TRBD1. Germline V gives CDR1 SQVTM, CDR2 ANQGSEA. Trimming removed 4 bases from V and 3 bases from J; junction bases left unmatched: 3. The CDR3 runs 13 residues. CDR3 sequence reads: CSVGDRDYYGYTF. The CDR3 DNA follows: TGCAGCGTTGGGGACAGGGACTACTATGGCTACACCTTC. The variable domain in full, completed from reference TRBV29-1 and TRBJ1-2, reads SAVISQKPSRDICQRGTSLTIQCQVDSQVTMMFWYRQQPGQSLTLIATANQGSEATYESGFVIDKFPISRPNLTFSTLTVSNMSPEDSSIYLCSVGDRDYYGYTFGSGTRLTVV.

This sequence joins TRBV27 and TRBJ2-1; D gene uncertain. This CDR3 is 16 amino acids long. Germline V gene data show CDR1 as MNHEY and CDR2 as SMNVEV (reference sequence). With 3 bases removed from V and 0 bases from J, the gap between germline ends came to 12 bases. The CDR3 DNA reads TGTGCCAGCAGTTTTCTTCCTCTTAGCTCCTACAATGAGCAGTTCTTC. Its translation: CASSFLPLSSYNEQFF.